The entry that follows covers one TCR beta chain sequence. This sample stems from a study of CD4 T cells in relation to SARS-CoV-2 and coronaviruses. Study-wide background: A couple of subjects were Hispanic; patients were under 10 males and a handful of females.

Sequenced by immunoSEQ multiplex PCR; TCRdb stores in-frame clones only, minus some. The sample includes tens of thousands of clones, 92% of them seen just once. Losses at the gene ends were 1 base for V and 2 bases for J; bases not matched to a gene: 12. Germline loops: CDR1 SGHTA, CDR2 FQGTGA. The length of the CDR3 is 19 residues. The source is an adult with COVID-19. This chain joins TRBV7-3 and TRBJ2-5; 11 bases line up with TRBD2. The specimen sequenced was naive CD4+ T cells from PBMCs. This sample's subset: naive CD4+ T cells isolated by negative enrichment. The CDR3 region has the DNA TGTGCCAGCAGCTTAAAAGGTTTTAGCGGGAGGGTGGGTCAAGAGACCCAGTACTTC. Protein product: CASSLKGFSGRVGQETQYF.